The 10 T cell receptor beta chains reported below all come from one sample, sequenced in a study of siplizumab effects on memory and regulatory T cells. The method was immunoSEQ multiplex PCR; TCRdb's version includes in-frame clones alone and lacks a portion of them. The table lists some 65,000 clones, 88% of them singletons. What was sequenced was Tregs sorted from blood. The receptors were gathered from a human donor in good health.

J is TRBJ1-1 and V is TRBV5-1; D unresolved. CDR3 size: 13 residues. The V and J ends lost 3 bases and 0 bases respectively, with 6 bases between them. Germline values: CDR1 SGHRS, CDR2 YFSETQ. CDR3 bases: TGCGCCAGCAGCTACGGGATGAACACTGAAGCTTTCTTT. Protein sequence: CASSYGMNTEAFF.

The CDR3 bases are TGTGCCAGCAGCGTAGGTGGGACAGGGGGCCACACTGAAGCTTTCTTT. Protein product: CASSVGGTGGHTEAFF. The rearrangement joins TRBV9 to TRBJ1-1; 12 bases align to TRBD1. Germline-derived CDR1 and CDR2 are SGDLS and YYNGEE. The CDR3 loop spans 16 amino acids. The trim removed 0 bases at V and 3 bases at J, leaving 3 bases unmatched. The full variable domain, completed using reference TRBV9 and TRBJ1-1, is DSGVTQTPKHLITATGQRVTLRCSPRSGDLSVYWYQQSLDQGLQFLIQYYNGEERAKGNILERFSAQQFPDLHSELNLSSLELGDSALYFCASSVGGTGGHTEAFFGQGTRLTVV.

V is TRBV10-3 and J is TRBJ2-1; 9 bases line up with TRBD2. Germline V gene data show CDR1 as ENHRY and CDR2 as SYGVKD. The V segment lost 4 bases and the J segment 5 bases; nucleotides outside the gene matches: 9. The CDR3 loop spans 16 amino acids. The CDR3 nucleotides are TGTGCCATCAGTGCCCTTTCTAGCGGGATTAACAATGAGCAGTTCTTC. Translating gives CAISALSSGINNEQFF.

Notes on this clone: Compared with germline, one end of the junction differs, possibly owing to a read error. The J gene is TRBJ2-1, the V gene TRBV15; TRBD2 is a possible D gene (6 bases). CDR1 and CDR2 (germline): LNHNV, YYDKDF (reference sequence). The CDR3 loop spans 16 amino acids. The CDR3 spells CATSRDVGSGEDEQFF. In DNA form, the CDR3 reads TGTGCCACCAGTAGAGATGTGGGGTCGGGGGAGGATGAGCAGTTCTTC.

This clone was observed once. The CDR3 bases are TGTGCTAGTGGTTTGGTCAAGGGTTTGTCCGGGGAGCTGTTTTTT. It specifies CASGLVKGLSGELFF. The chain carries TRBV12-5 and TRBJ2-2; unclear D gene. Looked up from germline, CDR1 is LGHNT and CDR2 is FRNRAP. V lost 0 bases and J lost 6, with 11 bases in between. CDR3 length equals 15 residues.

The J gene is TRBJ1-1, the V gene TRBV11-1, with TRBD1 identical over 12 bases. From germline, CDR1 is SGHAT and CDR2 FQDESV (reference sequence). The CDR3 is 14 residues long. V shed 5 bases and J 10 bases; nucleotides not matched to a gene: 8. CDR3 residues: CASSHRDRGQLAFF. CDR3 DNA sequence: TGTGCCAGCAGCCACCGGGACAGGGGGCAGTTAGCTTTCTTT.

The chain joins TRBV7-6 to TRBJ1-2; D is perhaps TRBD1 (6 bases). In germline, CDR1 is SGHVS, CDR2 FNYEAQ. V lost 5 bases to trimming and J lost 2 bases, with 9 bases between them. The CDR3 runs 13 residues. In DNA, the CDR3 is TGTGCCAGCAGCCCCGGACAGAACTATGGCTACACCTTC. This translates into CASSPGQNYGYTF. The variable domain in full, completed from reference TRBV7-6 and TRBJ1-2, reads GAGVSQSPRYKVTKRGQDVALRCDPISGHVSLYWYRQALGQGPEFLTYFNYEAQQDKSGLPNDRFSAERPEGSISTLTIQRTEQRDSAMYRCASSPGQNYGYTFGSGTRLTVV.

The chain links TRBV4-1 to TRBJ2-7; D may be TRBD1 (5 bases). There are 15 residues in the CDR3. Germline V gene data show CDR1 as MGHRA and CDR2 as YSYEKL. V was cut by 5 bases and J by 0 bases, with 14 bases left in between. The CDR3 bases are TGCGCCAGCAGCGTACAGGTTACCCGCTCCTACGAGCAGTACTTC. This gives the protein CASSVQVTRSYEQYF.

The V and J genes are TRBV6-5 and TRBJ1-5, with TRBD1 matching over 8 bases. The length of the CDR3 is 12 residues. J gave up 7 bases and V 6 bases, and 2 bases lay outside the gene matches. The germline gives CDR1 MNHEY, CDR2 SVGAGI. Here the CDR3 reads CASRQGDQPQHF. The CDR3 DNA reads as TGTGCCAGCAGACAGGGGGACCAGCCCCAGCATTTT.

This clone was counted a few times. The chain links TRBV7-8 to TRBJ1-1; the match to TRBD1 covers 8 bases. Trimming cost V 5 bases and J 6 bases; bases outside gene matches: 8. The CDR3 runs to 14 residues. Germline-derived CDR1 and CDR2 are SGHVS and FQNEAQ. The CDR3 nucleotides are TGTGCCAGCAGCCTACAGGGGGTCGTCGCTGAAGCTTTCTTT. Protein product: CASSLQGVVAEAFF.